The clone carrying this T cell receptor beta chain was seen more than once but under ten times. Antigen specificity is unknown. This entry comes from a study of OX40 agonist ivuxolimab in advanced cancers. Study context: Hepatocellular carcinoma, melanoma, renal cell or head and neck cancer affected the dose-escalation patients. Of the participants, approximately 38% had some prior anti-PD-1, anti-PD-L1 or anti-CTLA-4 therapy, which was allowed. A mean age of approximately 60 years, range about 20 to 85, was recorded, and roughly 80% were male. Study-level results: Expanded clones tended on average to be more numerous among CD8+ T cells than CD4+.

Libraries were prepared by immunoSEQ multiplex PCR; TCRdb keeps only in-frame clonotypes and omits some of them. The data show roughly 120,000 clones, 85% to 95% seen once. The CDR3 length is 12 residues. V lost 6 bases, J lost 2 bases, and 5 bases lay in between. The germline V gene encodes CDR1 MNHEY and CDR2 SMNVEV (reference sequence). The starting material was CD4+ or CD8+ T cells sorted from blood, obtained in a trial of the OX40 agonist ivuxolimab. The rearrangement joins TRBV27 to TRBJ1-5; D remains ambiguous. The receptor was isolated from an adult with an advanced solid tumor such as melanoma, head and neck, liver or kidney cancer. The CDR3 region has the DNA TGTGCCAGCAGGAGGGGCAATCAGCCCCAGCATTTT. Its translation: CASRRGNQPQHF.